Listed here are 8 T cell receptor beta chains from one sample, sequenced in a study of blood T cell repertoires in COVID-19. The method was immunoSEQ multiplex PCR; TCRdb's version includes in-frame clones alone and lacks a portion of them. The sample records roughly 160,000 clones, approximately 87% being singletons. The sequencing sample was made of peripheral blood. These receptors all come from a woman in her 70s with COVID-19, enrolled during active disease.

The chain uses TRBV4-1 and TRBJ2-2; a possible D gene is TRBD2 (7 bases). The V and J ends lost 0 bases and 4 bases respectively, with 15 bases between them. The CDR3 totals 17 residues. Germline-derived CDR1 and CDR2 are MGHRA and YSYEKL. The CDR3 DNA is TGCGCCAGCAGCCAAGATCGGGGGGCAGGGATCACCGGGGAGCTGTTTTTT. Translation gives CASSQDRGAGITGELFF.

This chain links TRBV5-1 with TRBJ1-5; tentatively, D is TRBD1 (5 bases). The CDR3 runs to 15 residues. CDR1 and CDR2 (germline): SGHRS, YFSETQ. The ends were cut back, 7 bases at V and 4 bases at J, with 18 bases in the middle. CDR3 in DNA: TGCGCCAGCTCTCCCGGGACTCAAGCTAATCAGCCCCAGCATTTT. Amino acids: CASSPGTQANQPQHF.

This clone showed up just a few times. V is TRBV28 and J is TRBJ1-5, with 9 positions matching TRBD1. With 5 bases clipped from V and 9 bases from J, the junction kept 8 bases outside the gene matches. The CDR3 has 14 residues. The germline CDR1 and CDR2 sequences are MDHEN and SYDVKM. CDR3 loop: CASSPGQGPWPQHF. CDR3 DNA: TGTGCCAGCAGTCCGGGACAGGGTCCTTGGCCCCAGCATTTT.

This chain connects TRBV7-9 to TRBJ1-2; TRBD1 matches at 8 bases. The CDR3 is 15 amino acids. Trimming took 6 bases from V and 8 from J; bases not matched to a gene: 14. The germline CDR1 and CDR2 sequences are SEHNR and FQNEAQ (reference sequence). The CDR3 region is CASRFPGTGMNGYTF. The CDR3 nucleotides are TGTGCCAGCAGATTTCCCGGGACAGGCATGAACGGCTACACCTTC.

The chain recombines TRBV27 with TRBJ1-1; 11 nucleotides line up with TRBD1. The CDR3 spans 17 residues. The germline CDR1 and CDR2 sequences are MNHEY and SMNVEV (reference sequence). Trimming removed 2 bases from V and 5 bases from J; junction bases left unmatched: 10. CDR3 amino acids: CASSLGRPGQGGTEAFF. CDR3 in DNA: TGTGCCAGCAGTTTAGGGAGACCGGGACAGGGGGGAACTGAAGCTTTCTTT.

CDR3 region: CASSYSITGSTVEQFF. In DNA, the CDR3 is TGTGCCAGCAGTTACTCGATAACAGGCAGCACGGTGGAGCAGTTCTTC. The chain combines TRBV6-5 with TRBJ2-1; possibly TRBD1 for D (5 bases). Looked up from germline, CDR1 is MNHEY and CDR2 is SVGAGI. This CDR3 has 16 amino acids. V lost 0 bases and J lost 10, with 19 bases in between.

This clone was detected only once. The J gene is TRBJ1-4, the V gene TRBV3-1 (or the pseudogene TRBV3-2); 9 bases fit TRBD1. Germline V gives CDR1 LGHDT, CDR2 YNNKEL (reference sequence). Unmatched junction bases numbered 5, after V lost 1 base and J lost 8 bases. The CDR3 contains 15 residues. CDR3 DNA: TGTGCCAGCAGCCAAGGGACAGGGGCCAGGGAAAAACTGTTTTTT. Translating it yields CASSQGTGAREKLFF.

This sequence joins TRBV7-9 and TRBJ1-4, with TRBD1 identical over 7 bases. CDR1 SEHNR and CDR2 FQNEAQ come from the germline V gene (reference sequence). The V gene end was trimmed by 5 bases and the J gene end by 8 bases; junction bases not matched to a gene: 2. The CDR3 is 12 residues long. The CDR3, as DNA: TGTGCCAGCAGCCTGGGACAGGAAAAACTGTTTTTT. Its protein is CASSLGQEKLFF.